This T cell receptor (beta chain) was sequenced in a study of T-cell reconstitution after alpha-beta-depleted transplantation in children. Preparation of the TCRbeta library was carried out with unique molecular identifiers. Using its own MiXCR run on the PCR reads, TCRdb lists one record per CDR3 protein. Of roughly 500,000 distinct CDR3 sequences listed, 12% are singletons. Germline CDR1 and CDR2: MNHEY and SMNVEV (reference sequence). The germline V and J ends were trimmed by 3 bases and 0 bases, with 6 bases remaining between them. The CDR3 has 15 amino acids. This sample comprised PBMCs from the stem cell graft donor, obtained from the stem cell graft. The chain has TRBV27 and TRBJ2-6; no definite D call. This clonotype was obtained from a human donor who donated a stem cell graft to a child with combined immunodeficiency. CDR3 in amino acids: CASSFWGSGANVLTF. The CDR3 nucleotides read TGTGCCAGCAGTTTCTGGGGCTCTGGGGCCAACGTCCTGACTTTC. The entire variable domain, with the rest obtained from reference TRBV27 and TRBJ2-6, is as follows: EAQVTQNPRYLITVTGKKLTVTCSQNMNHEYMSWYRQDPGLGLRQIYYSMNVEVTDKGDVPEGYKVSRKEKRNFPLILESPSPNQTSLYFCASSFWGSGANVLTFGAGSRLTVL.